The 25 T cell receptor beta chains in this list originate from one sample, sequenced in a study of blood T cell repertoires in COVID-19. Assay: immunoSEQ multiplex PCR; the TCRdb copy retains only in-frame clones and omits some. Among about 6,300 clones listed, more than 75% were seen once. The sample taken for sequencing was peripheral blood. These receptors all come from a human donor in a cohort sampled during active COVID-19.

CDR3 sequence: CASSLRVSKDSPLHF. In nucleotides, the CDR3 is TGTGCCAGCAGCCTACGGGTCTCTAAGGATTCACCCCTCCACTTT. The chain joins TRBV6-5 to TRBJ1-6; D is unresolved. V lost 6 bases and J lost 8, with 17 bases in between. The CDR3 totals 15 residues. Germline-derived CDR1 and CDR2 are MNHEY and SVGAGI.

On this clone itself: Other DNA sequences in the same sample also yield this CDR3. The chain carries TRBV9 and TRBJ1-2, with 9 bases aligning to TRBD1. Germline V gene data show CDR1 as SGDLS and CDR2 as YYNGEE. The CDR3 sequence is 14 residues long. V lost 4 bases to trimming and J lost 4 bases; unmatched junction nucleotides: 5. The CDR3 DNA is TGTGCCAGCAGCCCCCCGACAGGGGGCTATGGCTACACCTTC. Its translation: CASSPPTGGYGYTF.

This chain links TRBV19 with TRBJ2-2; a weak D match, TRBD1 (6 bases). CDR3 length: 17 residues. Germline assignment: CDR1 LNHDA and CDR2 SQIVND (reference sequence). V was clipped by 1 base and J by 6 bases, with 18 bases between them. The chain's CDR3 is CASSIVSGQFFAGELFF. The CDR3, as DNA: TGTGCCAGTAGTATAGTCTCAGGACAGTTCTTTGCCGGGGAGCTGTTTTTT.

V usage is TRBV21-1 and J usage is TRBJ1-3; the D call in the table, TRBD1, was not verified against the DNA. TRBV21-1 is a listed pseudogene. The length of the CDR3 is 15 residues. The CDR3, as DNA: TGTGCCAGCAGCAAAAGGGGGACGGCTGGAAACACCATATATTTT. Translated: CASSKRGTAGNTIYF.

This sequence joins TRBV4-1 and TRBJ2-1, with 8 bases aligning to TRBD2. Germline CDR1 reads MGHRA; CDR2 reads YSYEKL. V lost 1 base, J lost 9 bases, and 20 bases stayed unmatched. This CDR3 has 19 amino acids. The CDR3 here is CASSQAKIMEPTSVAEQFF. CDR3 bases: TGCGCCAGCAGCCAAGCCAAGATCATGGAGCCGACTAGCGTGGCTGAGCAGTTCTTC.

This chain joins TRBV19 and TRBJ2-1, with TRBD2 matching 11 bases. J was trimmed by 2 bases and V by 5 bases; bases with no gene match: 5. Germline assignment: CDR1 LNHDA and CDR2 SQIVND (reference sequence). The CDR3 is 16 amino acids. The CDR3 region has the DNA TGTGCCAGTAGTCCGCTAGCGGGAGGAGCCTACAATGAGCAGTTCTTC. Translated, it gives CASSPLAGGAYNEQFF.

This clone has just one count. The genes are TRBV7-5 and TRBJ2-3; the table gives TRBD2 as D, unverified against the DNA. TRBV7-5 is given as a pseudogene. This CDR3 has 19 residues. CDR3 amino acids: CARSSRRVAGGHQADTQYF. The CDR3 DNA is TGTGCCAGAAGCTCCCGGAGGGTAGCGGGGGGCCACCAGGCAGATACGCAGTATTTT.

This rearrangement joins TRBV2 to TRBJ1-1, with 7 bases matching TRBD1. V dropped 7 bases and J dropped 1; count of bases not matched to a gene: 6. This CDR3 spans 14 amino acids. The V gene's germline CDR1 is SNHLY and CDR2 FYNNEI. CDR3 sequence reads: CASIGTATNTEAFF. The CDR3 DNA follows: TGTGCCAGCATTGGGACAGCCACGAACACTGAAGCTTTCTTT.

The CDR3 coding sequence is TGCGCCAGCAGTCTTACTAGCGGATCACTGTCTGCCGAGCAGTACTTC. The encoded protein is CASSLTSGSLSAEQYF. The chain employs TRBV5-1 and TRBJ2-7; 8 bases fit TRBD2. The V gene's germline CDR1 is SGHRS and CDR2 YFSETQ. The CDR3 is 16 residues long. The trim removed 5 bases at V and 6 bases at J, leaving 16 bases unmatched.

As DNA, the CDR3 is TGTGCCAGCAGGCCCCTTGGTTGGGCGGGAGGGGGACAAGAGACCCAGTACTTC. Its protein product is CASRPLGWAGGGQETQYF. This sequence joins TRBV28 and TRBJ2-5; 9 bases match TRBD2. CDR3 length: 18 amino acids. Trimming took 6 bases from V and 2 from J; bases not matched to a gene: 16. From germline, CDR1 is MDHEN and CDR2 SYDVKM.

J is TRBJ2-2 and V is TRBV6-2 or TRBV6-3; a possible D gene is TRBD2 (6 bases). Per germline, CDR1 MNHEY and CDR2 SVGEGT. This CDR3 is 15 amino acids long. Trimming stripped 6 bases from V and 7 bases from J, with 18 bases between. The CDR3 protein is CASSRSRREIGELFF. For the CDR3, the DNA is TGTGCCAGCAGCCGATCTAGGCGGGAAATCGGGGAGCTGTTTTTT.

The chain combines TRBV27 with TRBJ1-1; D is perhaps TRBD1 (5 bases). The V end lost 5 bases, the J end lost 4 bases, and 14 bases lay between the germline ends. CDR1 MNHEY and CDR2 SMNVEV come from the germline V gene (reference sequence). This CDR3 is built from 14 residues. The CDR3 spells CASSPGRIVTEAFF. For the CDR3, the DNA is TGTGCCAGCAGTCCAGGGAGGATCGTCACTGAAGCTTTCTTT.

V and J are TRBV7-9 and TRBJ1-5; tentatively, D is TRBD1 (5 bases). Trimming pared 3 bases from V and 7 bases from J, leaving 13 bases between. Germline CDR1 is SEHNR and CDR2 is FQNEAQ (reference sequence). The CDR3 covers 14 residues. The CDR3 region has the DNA TGTGCCAGCAGCTTGGACAATAATAGACAGCCCCAGCATTTT. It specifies CASSLDNNRQPQHF.

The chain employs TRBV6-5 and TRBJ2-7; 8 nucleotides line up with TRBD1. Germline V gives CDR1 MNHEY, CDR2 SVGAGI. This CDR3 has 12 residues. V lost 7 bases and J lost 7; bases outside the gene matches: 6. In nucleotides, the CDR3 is TGTGCCAGCACCGGACAGGGCTGGGAGCAGTACTTC. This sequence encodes CASTGQGWEQYF.

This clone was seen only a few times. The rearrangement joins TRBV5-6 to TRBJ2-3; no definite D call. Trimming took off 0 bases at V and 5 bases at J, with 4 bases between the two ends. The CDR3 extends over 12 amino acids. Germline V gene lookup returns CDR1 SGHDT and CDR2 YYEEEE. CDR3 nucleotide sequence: TGTGCCAGCAGCTTGGCCCGAGATACGCAGTATTTT. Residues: CASSLARDTQYF.

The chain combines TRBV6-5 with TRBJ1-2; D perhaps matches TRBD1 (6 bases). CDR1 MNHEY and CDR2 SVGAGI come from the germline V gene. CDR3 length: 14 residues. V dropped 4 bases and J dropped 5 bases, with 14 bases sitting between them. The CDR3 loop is CASSSTGTLYGYTF. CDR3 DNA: TGTGCCAGCAGTTCTACCGGGACATTATATGGCTACACCTTC.

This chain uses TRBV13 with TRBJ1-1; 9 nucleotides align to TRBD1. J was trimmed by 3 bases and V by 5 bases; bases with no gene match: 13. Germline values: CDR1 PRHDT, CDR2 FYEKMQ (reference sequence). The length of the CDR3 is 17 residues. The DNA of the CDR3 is TGTGCCAGCAGCCAGACTACCAACAGGGGGCGGGACACTGAAGCTTTCTTT. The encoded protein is CASSQTTNRGRDTEAFF. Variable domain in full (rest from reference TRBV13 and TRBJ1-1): AAGVIQSPRHLIKEKRETATLKCYPIPRHDTVYWYQQGPGQDPQFLISFYEKMQSDKGSIPDRFSAQQFSDYHSELNMSSLELGDSALYFCASSQTTNRGRDTEAFFGQGTRLTVV.

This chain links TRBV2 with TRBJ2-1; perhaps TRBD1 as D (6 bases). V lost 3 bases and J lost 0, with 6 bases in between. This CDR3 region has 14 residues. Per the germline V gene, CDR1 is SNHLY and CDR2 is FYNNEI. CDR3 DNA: TGTGCCAGCAGTGAGGACAGCTCCTACAATGAGCAGTTCTTC. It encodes CASSEDSSYNEQFF.

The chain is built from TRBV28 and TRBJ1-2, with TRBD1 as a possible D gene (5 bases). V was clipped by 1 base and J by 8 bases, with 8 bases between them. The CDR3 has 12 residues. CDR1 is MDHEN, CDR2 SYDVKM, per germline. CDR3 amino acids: CASSLFPGGYTF. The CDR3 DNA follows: TGTGCCAGCAGTTTATTTCCAGGGGGCTACACCTTC.

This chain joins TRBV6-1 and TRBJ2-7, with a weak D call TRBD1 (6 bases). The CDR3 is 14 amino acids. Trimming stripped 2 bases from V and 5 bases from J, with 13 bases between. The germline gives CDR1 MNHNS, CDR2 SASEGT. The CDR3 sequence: CASSEYRAQDEQYF. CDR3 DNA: TGTGCCAGCAGTGAATACAGGGCCCAGGACGAGCAGTACTTC.

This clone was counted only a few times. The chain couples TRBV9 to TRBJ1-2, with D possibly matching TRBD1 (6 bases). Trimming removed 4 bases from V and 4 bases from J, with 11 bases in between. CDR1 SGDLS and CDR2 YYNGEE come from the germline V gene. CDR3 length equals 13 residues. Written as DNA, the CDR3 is TGTGCCAGCAGCCCTCGGGACACCTATGGCTACACCTTC. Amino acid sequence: CASSPRDTYGYTF.

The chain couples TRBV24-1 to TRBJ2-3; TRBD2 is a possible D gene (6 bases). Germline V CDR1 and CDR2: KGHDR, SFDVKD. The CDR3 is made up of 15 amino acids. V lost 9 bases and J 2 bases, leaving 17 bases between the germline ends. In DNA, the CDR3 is TGTGCCACCGGGGTCCGGGACTCACTCACAGATACGCAGTATTTT. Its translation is CATGVRDSLTDTQYF.

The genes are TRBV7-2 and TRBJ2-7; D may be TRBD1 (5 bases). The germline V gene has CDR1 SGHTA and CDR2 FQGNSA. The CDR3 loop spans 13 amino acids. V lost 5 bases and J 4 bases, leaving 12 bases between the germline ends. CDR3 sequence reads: CASSRYDSYEQYF. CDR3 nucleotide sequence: TGTGCCAGCAGCCGTTACGACAGTTACGAGCAGTACTTC. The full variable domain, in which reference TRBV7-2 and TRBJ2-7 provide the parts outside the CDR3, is GAGVSQSPSNKVTEKGKDVELRCDPISGHTALYWYRQSLGQGLEFLIYFQGNSAPDKSGLPSDRFSAERTGGSVSTLTIQRTQQEDSAVYLCASSRYDSYEQYFGPGTRLTVT.

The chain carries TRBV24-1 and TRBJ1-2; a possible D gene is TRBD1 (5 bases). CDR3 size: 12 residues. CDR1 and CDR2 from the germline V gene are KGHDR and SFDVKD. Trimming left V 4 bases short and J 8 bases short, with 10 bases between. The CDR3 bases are TGTGCCACCAGTGACGCAGGGCTCGGCTACACCTTC. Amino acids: CATSDAGLGYTF.

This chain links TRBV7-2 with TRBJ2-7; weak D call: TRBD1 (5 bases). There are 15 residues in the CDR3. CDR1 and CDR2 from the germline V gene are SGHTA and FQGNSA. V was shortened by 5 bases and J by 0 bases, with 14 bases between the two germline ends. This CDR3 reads CASSPTWTLSYEQYF. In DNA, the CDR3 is TGTGCCAGCAGCCCAACCTGGACACTCTCCTACGAGCAGTACTTC.